The rows below give T cell receptor beta chains drawn from one sample of a study of identifying expanded T cells in peripheral blood. Method: immunoSEQ multiplex PCR; TCRdb's copy keeps in-frame clones and lacks some. The data hold 70,000 or so clones, with around 90% observed a single time. Sequenced: blood. All receptors derive from a person aged 18 to 75 in good health. Both conserved end residues are part of each CDR3. A D gene is named only where the DNA matches it firmly. Clone size is not always given. Where it is, it says once, few, many or a class for expanded clones.

TRBV7-2	TRBD2	TRBJ2-1	NA	CASSFQGLGDNEQFF	TGTGCCAGCAGCTTCCAGGGACTAGGGGACAATGAGCAGTTCTTC
TRBV5-1	TRBD1	TRBJ1-5	NA	CASSLGQGNVWPQHF	TGCGCCAGCAGCTTGGGACAGGGAAACGTGTGGCCCCAGCATTTT
TRBV5-5	NA	TRBJ2-7	NA	CASSLVIRGAEQYF	TGTGCCAGCAGCTTGGTAATCCGGGGTGCCGAGCAGTACTTC
TRBV7-8	NA	TRBJ2-3	NA	CASSLAGGSTDTQYF	TGTGCCAGCAGCTTAGCGGGAGGTTCGACAGATACGCAGTATTTT
TRBV4-3	TRBD1	TRBJ2-3	NA	CASSQNRGRVDTQYF	TGCGCCAGCAGCCAAAACAGGGGGCGTGTAGATACGCAGTATTTT
TRBV7-3	TRBD2	TRBJ2-3	NA	CASSLAGGLDTQYF	TGTGCCAGCAGCTTAGCGGGAGGGTTAGATACGCAGTATTTT
TRBV7-2	TRBD1	TRBJ2-7	NA	CASSLIRGQGASEQYF	TGTGCCAGCAGCTTAATTCGGGGACAGGGGGCGTCTGAGCAGTACTTC
TRBV7-6	NA	TRBJ2-2	NA	CASSLGAGTGELFF	TGTGCCAGCAGCTTAGGAGCCGGCACCGGGGAGCTGTTTTTT
TRBV18	TRBD2	TRBJ2-2	NA	CASSPGTSGGELFF	TGTGCCAGCTCACCAGGGACTAGCGGTGGGGAGCTGTTTTTT
TRBV28	TRBD2	TRBJ2-3	NA	CASSPGGTYTDTQYF	TGTGCCAGCTCACCGGGAGGGACCTACACAGATACGCAGTATTTT
TRBV6-5	TRBD1	TRBJ1-4	NA	CASSQDRGPQALFF	TGTGCCAGCAGCCAGGACAGGGGCCCTCAAGCACTGTTTTTT
TRBV30	NA	TRBJ2-7	NA	CAWAGLGPYEQYF	TGTGCCTGGGCGGGACTTGGCCCCTACGAGCAGTACTTC
TRBV28	NA	TRBJ2-1	once	CASRDGLADEQFF	TGTGCCAGCAGGGATGGTTTAGCCGATGAGCAGTTCTTC
TRBV30	NA	TRBJ1-4	NA	CAFRVQNEGGLFF	TGTGCCTTCAGGGTGCAGAATGAAGGGGGACTGTTTTTT
TRBV30	TRBD1	TRBJ2-7	NA	CAWKGQGTYEQYF	TGTGCCTGGAAGGGACAGGGAACCTACGAGCAGTACTTC
TRBV4-3	NA	TRBJ2-2	NA	CASSSRNTGELFF	TGCGCCAGCAGCTCCAGGAACACCGGGGAGCTGTTTTTT
TRBV28	NA	TRBJ1-2	NA	CASSPQGPYGYTF	TGTGCCAGCAGTCCTCAGGGGCCCTATGGCTACACCTTC
TRBV19	NA	TRBJ1-6	NA	CASSSGILYNSPLHF	TGTGCCAGTAGTTCAGGGATACTATATAATTCACCCCTCCACTTT
TRBV4-1	NA	TRBJ1-1	NA	CASSQDRGMNTEAFF	TGCGCCAGCAGCCAAGATCGGGGAATGAACACTGAAGCTTTCTTT
TRBV7-2	TRBD1	TRBJ2-2	NA	CATVTGGSGGELFF	TGTGCCACCGTAACAGGGGGAAGTGGCGGGGAGCTGTTTTTT
TRBV5-6	NA	TRBJ1-5	NA	CASSLMGATGNQPQHF	TGTGCCAGCAGCCTTATGGGGGCGACGGGCAATCAGCCCCAGCATTTT
TRBV11-2	NA	TRBJ2-7	NA	CASSPAYEQYF	TGTGCCAGCAGCCCAGCCTACGAGCAGTACTTC
TRBV30	NA	TRBJ1-2	NA	CAWSVADGGYTF	TGTGCCTGGAGTGTTGCGGACGGTGGCTACACCTTC
TRBV27	NA	TRBJ2-7	NA	CASSPQTDSPYEQYF	TGTGCCAGCAGTCCCCAAACCGACAGCCCCTACGAGCAGTACTTC
TRBV5-1	NA	TRBJ1-3	NA	CASSFAGEDGNTIYF	TGCGCCAGCAGCTTCGCAGGGGAAGATGGAAACACCATATATTTT
TRBV5-1	TRBD1	TRBJ1-3	NA	CASSLRTGGSGNTIYF	TGCGCCAGCAGCTTGAGGACAGGGGGCTCTGGAAACACCATATATTTT
TRBV27	NA	TRBJ2-7	NA	CASSLIAWDQQYF	TGTGCCAGCAGTCTAATAGCGTGGGATCAGCAGTACTTC
TRBV19	NA	TRBJ2-7	NA	CASSSEVRSYEQYF	TGTGCCAGTAGTTCAGAGGTACGCTCCTACGAGCAGTACTTC
TRBV5-6	TRBD1	TRBJ1-1	NA	CASSSTGTGHSTEAFF	TGTGCCAGCAGCTCGACCGGGACAGGGCACTCCACTGAAGCTTTCTTT
TRBV11-2	TRBD2	TRBJ2-3	NA	CASSLSRTSGSTDTQYF	TGTGCCAGCAGCTTAAGCAGGACTAGCGGGAGCACAGATACGCAGTATTTT
TRBV7-2	NA	TRBJ1-5	NA	CASSLALGGDQPQHF	TGTGCCAGCAGCTTAGCGCTGGGGGGGGATCAGCCCCAGCATTTT
TRBV4-2	NA	TRBJ2-1	NA	CASSQEGEQFF	TGTGCCAGCAGCCAAGAAGGTGAGCAGTTCTTC
TRBV7-9	NA	TRBJ1-1	NA	CASSLEGANTEAFF	TGTGCCAGCAGCTTAGAAGGGGCCAACACTGAAGCTTTCTTT
TRBV19	NA	TRBJ1-2	NA	CASRATGHYGYTF	TGTGCCAGTCGAGCGACAGGTCACTATGGCTACACCTTC
TRBV28	TRBD1	TRBJ1-2	NA	CASSRQGAGYGYTF	TGTGCCAGCAGTCGACAGGGGGCCGGCTATGGCTACACCTTC
TRBV6-5	NA	TRBJ1-4	few	CASSYSESGGEKLFF	TGTGCCAGCAGTTACTCGGAGTCGGGAGGTGAAAAACTGTTTTTT
TRBV11-3	NA	TRBJ2-5	NA	CASSLGASQETQYF	TGTGCCAGCAGCTTAGGGGCTAGTCAAGAGACCCAGTACTTC
TRBV15	TRBD1	TRBJ1-2	NA	CATSRDPGTDYGYTF	TGTGCCACCAGCAGAGATCCTGGGACAGACTATGGCTACACCTTC